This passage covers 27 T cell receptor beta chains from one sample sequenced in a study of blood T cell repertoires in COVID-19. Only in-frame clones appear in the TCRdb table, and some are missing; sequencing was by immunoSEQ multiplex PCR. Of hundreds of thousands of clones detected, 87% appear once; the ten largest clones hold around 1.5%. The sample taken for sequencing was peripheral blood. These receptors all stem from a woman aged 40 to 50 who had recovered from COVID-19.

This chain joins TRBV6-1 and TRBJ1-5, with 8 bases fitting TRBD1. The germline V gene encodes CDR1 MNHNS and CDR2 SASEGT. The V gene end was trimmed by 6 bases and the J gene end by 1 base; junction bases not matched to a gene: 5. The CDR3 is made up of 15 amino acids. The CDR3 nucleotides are TGTGCCAGCAGCTTACAGGGGGGAAGCAATCAGCCCCAGCATTTT. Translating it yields CASSLQGGSNQPQHF.

The CDR3 DNA sequence: TGTGCCACCGGGAGGGATCACGGCACTGAAGCTTTCTTT. Residues: CATGRDHGTEAFF. This chain uses TRBV15 with TRBJ1-1; D is unresolved. The V end lost 8 bases, the J end lost 4 bases, and 14 bases lay between the germline ends. The V gene's germline CDR1 is LNHNV and CDR2 YYDKDF (reference sequence). The CDR3 length is 13 residues.

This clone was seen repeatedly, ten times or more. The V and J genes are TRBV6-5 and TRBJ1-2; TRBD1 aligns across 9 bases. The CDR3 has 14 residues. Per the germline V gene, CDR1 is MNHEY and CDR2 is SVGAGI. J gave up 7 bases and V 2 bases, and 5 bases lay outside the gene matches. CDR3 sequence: CASSYRGDRVGYTF. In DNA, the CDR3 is TGTGCCAGCAGTTACCGAGGGGACAGGGTTGGCTACACCTTC.

The CDR3 loop reads CASSSAGLYNEQFF. The DNA of the CDR3 is TGTGCCAGCAGTTCCGCGGGACTGTACAATGAGCAGTTCTTC. The chain recombines TRBV27 with TRBJ2-1, with D possibly being TRBD2 (6 bases). V lost 4 bases and J lost 4, with 11 bases in between. Germline-derived CDR1 and CDR2 are MNHEY and SMNVEV (reference sequence). This CDR3 has 14 residues.

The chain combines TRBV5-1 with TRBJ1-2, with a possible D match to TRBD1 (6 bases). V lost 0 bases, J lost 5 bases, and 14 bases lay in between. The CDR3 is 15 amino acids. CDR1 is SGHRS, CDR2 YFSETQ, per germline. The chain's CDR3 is CASSLAEGHGYGYTF. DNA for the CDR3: TGCGCCAGCAGCTTGGCCGAGGGACACGGATATGGCTACACCTTC.

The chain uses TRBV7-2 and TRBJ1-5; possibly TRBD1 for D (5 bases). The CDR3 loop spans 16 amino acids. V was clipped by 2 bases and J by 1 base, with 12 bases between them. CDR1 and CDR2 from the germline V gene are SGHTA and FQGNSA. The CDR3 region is CASSLMGPGSNQPQHF. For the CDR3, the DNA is TGTGCCAGCAGCTTAATGGGGCCAGGGAGCAATCAGCCCCAGCATTTT.

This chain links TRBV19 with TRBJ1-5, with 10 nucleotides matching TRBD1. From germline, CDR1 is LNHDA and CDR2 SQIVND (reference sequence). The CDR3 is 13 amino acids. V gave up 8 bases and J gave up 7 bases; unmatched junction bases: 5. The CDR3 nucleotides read TGTGCCAGTCGGGACAGGGGCCGGCAGCCCCAGCATTTT. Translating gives CASRDRGRQPQHF.

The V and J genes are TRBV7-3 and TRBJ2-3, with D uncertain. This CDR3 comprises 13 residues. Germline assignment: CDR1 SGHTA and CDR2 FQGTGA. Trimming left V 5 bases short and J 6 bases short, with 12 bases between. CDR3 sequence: CASSQRLGDTQYF. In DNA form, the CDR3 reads TGTGCCAGCAGCCAGCGCCTGGGTGATACGCAGTATTTT.

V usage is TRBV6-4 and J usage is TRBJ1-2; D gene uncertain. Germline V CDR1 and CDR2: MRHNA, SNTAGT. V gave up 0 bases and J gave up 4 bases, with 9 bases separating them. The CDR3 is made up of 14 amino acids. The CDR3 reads CASSDSAGVYGYTF. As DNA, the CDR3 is TGTGCCAGCAGTGACTCGGCAGGCGTCTATGGCTACACCTTC.

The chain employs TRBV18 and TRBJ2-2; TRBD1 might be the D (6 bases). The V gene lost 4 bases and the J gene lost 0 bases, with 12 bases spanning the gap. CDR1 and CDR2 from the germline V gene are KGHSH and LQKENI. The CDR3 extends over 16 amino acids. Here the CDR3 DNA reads TGTGCCAGCTCACGGGACATAGACGCGAACACCGGGGAGCTGTTTTTT. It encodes CASSRDIDANTGELFF.

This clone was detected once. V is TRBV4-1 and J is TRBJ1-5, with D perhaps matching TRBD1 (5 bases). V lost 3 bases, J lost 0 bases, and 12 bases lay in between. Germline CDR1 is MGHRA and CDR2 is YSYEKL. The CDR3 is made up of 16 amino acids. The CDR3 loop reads CASSQAGDHSNQPQHF. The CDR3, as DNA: TGCGCCAGCAGCCAGGCGGGGGACCATAGCAATCAGCCCCAGCATTTT.

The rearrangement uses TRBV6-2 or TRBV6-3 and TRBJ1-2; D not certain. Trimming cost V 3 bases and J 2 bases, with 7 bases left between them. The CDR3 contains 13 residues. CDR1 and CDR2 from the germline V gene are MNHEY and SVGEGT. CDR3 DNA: TGTGCCAGCAGTTATAACAAGAACTATGGCTACACCTTC. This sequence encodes CASSYNKNYGYTF.

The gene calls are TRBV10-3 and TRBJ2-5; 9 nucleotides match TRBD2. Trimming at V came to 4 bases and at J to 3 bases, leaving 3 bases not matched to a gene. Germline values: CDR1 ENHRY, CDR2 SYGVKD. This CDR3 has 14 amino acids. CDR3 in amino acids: CAISAQRGEETQYF. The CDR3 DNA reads TGTGCCATCAGTGCCCAGCGGGGGGAAGAGACCCAGTACTTC.

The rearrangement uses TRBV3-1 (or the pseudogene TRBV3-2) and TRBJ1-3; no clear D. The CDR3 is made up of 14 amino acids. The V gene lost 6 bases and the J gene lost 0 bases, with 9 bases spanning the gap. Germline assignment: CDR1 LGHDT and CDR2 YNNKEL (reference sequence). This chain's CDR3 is CASRQTSSGNTIYF. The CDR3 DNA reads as TGTGCCAGCAGACAAACAAGCTCTGGAAACACCATATATTTT.

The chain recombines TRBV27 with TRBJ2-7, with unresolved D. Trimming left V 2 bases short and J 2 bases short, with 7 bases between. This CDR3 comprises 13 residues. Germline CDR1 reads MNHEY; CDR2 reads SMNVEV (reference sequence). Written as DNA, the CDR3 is TGTGCCAGCAGTTTAGCGTCACCCTACGAGCAGTACTTC. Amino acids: CASSLASPYEQYF.

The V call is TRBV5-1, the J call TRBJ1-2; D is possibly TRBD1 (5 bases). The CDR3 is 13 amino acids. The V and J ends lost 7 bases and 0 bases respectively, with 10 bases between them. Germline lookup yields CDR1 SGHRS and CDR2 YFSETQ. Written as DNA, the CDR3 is TGCGCCAGCCGCGACAGCTCTAACTATGGCTACACCTTC. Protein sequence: CASRDSSNYGYTF.

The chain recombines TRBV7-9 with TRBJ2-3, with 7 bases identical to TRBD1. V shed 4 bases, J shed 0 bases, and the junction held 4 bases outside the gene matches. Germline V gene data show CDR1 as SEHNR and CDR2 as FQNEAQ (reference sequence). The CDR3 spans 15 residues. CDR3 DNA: TGTGCCAGCAGCTCGTGGGACAGTAGCACAGATACGCAGTATTTT. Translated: CASSSWDSSTDTQYF.

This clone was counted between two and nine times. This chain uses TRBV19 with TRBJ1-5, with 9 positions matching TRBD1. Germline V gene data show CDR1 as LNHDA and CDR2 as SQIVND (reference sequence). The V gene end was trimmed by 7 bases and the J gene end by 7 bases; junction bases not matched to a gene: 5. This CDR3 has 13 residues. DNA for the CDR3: TGTGCCAGTACCAGACAGGGGGGACAGCCCCAGCATTTT. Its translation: CASTRQGGQPQHF.

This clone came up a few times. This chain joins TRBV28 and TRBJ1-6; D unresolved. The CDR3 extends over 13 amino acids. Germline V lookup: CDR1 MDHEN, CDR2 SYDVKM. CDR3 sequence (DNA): TGTGCTTCCGGCGGTTCCTATAATTCACCCCTCCACTTT. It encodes CASGGSYNSPLHF.

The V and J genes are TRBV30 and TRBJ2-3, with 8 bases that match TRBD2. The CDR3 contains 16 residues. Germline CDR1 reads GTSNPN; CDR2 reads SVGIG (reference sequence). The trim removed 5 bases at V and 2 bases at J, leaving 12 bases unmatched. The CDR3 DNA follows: TGTGCCTGGGGCCGACCGGGACTAGGGCTCACAGATACGCAGTATTTT. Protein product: CAWGRPGLGLTDTQYF.

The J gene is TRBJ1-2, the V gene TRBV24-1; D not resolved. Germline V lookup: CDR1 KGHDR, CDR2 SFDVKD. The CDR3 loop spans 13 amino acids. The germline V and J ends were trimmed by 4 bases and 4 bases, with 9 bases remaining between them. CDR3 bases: TGTGCCACCAGTGAGGAGGACTTCTATGGCTACACCTTC. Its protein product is CATSEEDFYGYTF.

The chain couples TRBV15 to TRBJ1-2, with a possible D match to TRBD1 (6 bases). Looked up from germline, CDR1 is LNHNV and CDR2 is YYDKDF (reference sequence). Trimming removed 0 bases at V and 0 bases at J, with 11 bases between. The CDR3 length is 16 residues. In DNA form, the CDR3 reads TGTGCCACCAGCAGAGAGCGGGGGGCAGCTAACTATGGCTACACCTTC. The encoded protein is CATSRERGAANYGYTF.

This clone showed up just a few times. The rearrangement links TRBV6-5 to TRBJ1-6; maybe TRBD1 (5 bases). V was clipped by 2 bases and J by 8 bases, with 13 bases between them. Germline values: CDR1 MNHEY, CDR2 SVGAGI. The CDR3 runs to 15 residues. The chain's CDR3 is CASSYGGLLDSPLHF. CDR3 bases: TGTGCCAGCAGTTACGGGGGACTGCTTGATTCACCCCTCCACTTT.

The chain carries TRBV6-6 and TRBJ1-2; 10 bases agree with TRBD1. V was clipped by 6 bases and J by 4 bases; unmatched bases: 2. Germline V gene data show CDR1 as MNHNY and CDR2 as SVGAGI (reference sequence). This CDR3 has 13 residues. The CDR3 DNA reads TGTGCCAGCAGGACAGGGGGCTTCTATGGCTACACCTTC. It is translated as CASRTGGFYGYTF.

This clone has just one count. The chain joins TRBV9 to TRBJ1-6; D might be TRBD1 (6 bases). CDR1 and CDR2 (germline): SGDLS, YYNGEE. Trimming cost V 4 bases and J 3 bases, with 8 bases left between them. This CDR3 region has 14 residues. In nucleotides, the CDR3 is TGTGCCAGCAGCCGGACAGACTATAATTCACCCCTCCACTTT. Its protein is CASSRTDYNSPLHF.

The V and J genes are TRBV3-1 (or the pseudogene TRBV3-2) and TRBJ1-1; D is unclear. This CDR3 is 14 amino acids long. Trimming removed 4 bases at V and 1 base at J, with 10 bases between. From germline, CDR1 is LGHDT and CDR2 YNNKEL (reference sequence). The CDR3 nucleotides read TGTGCCAGCAGCCCCTCTCTCGGGAACACTGAAGCTTTCTTT. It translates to CASSPSLGNTEAFF.

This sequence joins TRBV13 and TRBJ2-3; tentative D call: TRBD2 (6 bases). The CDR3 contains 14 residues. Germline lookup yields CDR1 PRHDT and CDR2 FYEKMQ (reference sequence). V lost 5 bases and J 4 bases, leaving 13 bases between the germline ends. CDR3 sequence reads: CASSLGRGSDTQYF. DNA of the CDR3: TGTGCCAGCAGCCTGGGGCGGGGCTCAGATACGCAGTATTTT.